This T cell receptor beta chain was observed in a study of shared clonotypes between healthy human individuals. Study findings and constraints: Sampling covered blood only; tissue repertoires likely differ. Around 5.4% of naive CD4 clonotypes were common to a few donors.

From germline, CDR1 is MNHEY and CDR2 SMNVEV (reference sequence). J gave up 2 bases and V 3 bases, and 3 bases lay outside the gene matches. CDR3 length: 15 amino acids. Naive CD8 cells, CD45RO-negative and positively selected for CCR7, excluded terminally differentiated effector memory CD45RA+ cells. Some clones are missing from TCRdb's copy, which holds only in-frame ones; the method was immunoSEQ multiplex PCR. This sample yields about 2.2 million clones, of which 80% to 95% are seen a single time; about 1.7% belongs to the top ten. A note on this clone: Its antigen remains unidentified. Other nucleotide sequences in the sample specify the same CDR3.

The sequenced sample consisted of naive CD8+ T cells from PBMCs. This clonotype was obtained from a young man in good health. Some clones in this sample may be carry-over from other donors' samples. V usage is TRBV27 and J usage is TRBJ2-1; TRBD2 matches at 8 bases. The CDR3 DNA follows: TGTGCCAGCAGTTTGGGACTAGTCCCCTACAATGAGCAGTTCTTC. Amino acid sequence: CASSLGLVPYNEQFF.